A single T cell receptor beta chain is shown here with its context. Measured with immunoSEQ multiplex PCR; TCRdb has only the in-frame clones, and not every one. The sample comprises about 28,000 clones, 91% of which are singletons, and roughly 12% rests with the top ten. The CDR3 extends over 12 amino acids. CDR1 SGHTA and CDR2 FQGNSA come from the germline V gene. Trimming removed 5 bases at V and 3 bases at J, with 8 bases between. This sample was included in a study of control samples from healthy donors and cancer patients. This receptor was obtained from a man aged 45-65 years with lung cancer. The chain is built from TRBV7-2 and TRBJ2-7; D may be TRBD1 (5 bases). What was sequenced was PBMCs. The CDR3 sequence is CASSGQGYEQYF. Written as DNA, the CDR3 is TGTGCCAGCAGCGGACAAGGCTACGAGCAGTACTTC.